This TCR beta chain is drawn from a study of beta chain features in type 1 diabetes. Study overall: Investigators examined 107,917,701 sorted cells across all samples. Whole-study findings and limits: Amplification by PCR could prefer shorter templates, with the same effect in patients and controls.

There are a few counts of this clone. The target antigen is unknown. Expressed TCRB transcripts were sequenced, since all the RNA that had been isolated was reverse transcribed. TCRdb keeps only in-frame clones here, not all; method: immunoSEQ multiplex PCR. The sample gives 150,000 or so clones, just over 9% of which show up once; 2% to 2.5% is in the top ten. V was pared by 5 bases and J by 4 bases, with 5 bases between. The CDR3 spans 11 residues. Germline-derived CDR1 and CDR2 are SGHTA and FQGNSA. Sequenced: central memory CD4+ T cells from blood. This chain links TRBV7-2 with TRBJ2-5; D gene unclear. This sequence originates from a woman younger than 35 in good health. CDR3 sequence: CASSPLETQYF. The CDR3 DNA is TGTGCCAGCAGCCCCCTAGAGACCCAGTACTTC.